This is a list of T cell receptor beta chains from one sample in a study of neurological immune-mediated disorders. TCRdb passed the 5' RACE reads through MiXCR, listing each CDR3 protein once. Among under 85,000 distinct CDR3 sequences listed, approximately 10% were seen once. Material: PBMCs. These receptors were taken from a man aged 35 to 55 in good health. The CDR3 runs from the conserved cysteine through the conserved F or W. Each record gives: J gene, V gene, D gene, clone size, CDR3 DNA, CDR3 protein. The D gene is left open where the match is weak. Clone size is shown for a subset of rows, as once, few, many or a class of expanded clone.

>TRBJ1-1|TRBV6-5|NA|many
TGTGCCAGCAGCTCTCCGCGGGCGAACACTGAAGCTTTCTTT
CASSSPRANTEAFF
>TRBJ2-2|TRBV7-2|NA|many
TGTGCCAGCAGCTTGGGTGCCTCGAACACCGGGGAGCTGTTTTTT
CASSLGASNTGELFF
>TRBJ1-1|TRBV6-5|TRBD1|NA
TGTGCCAGCAGTCCGCGGACAGGCCGGGGGACTGAAGCTTTCTTT
CASSPRTGRGTEAFF
>TRBJ2-7|TRBV10-3|TRBD2|many
TGTGCCACCGGGGGGGGAGGGACCAACTTC
CATGGGGTNF
>TRBJ2-3|TRBV5-1|NA|many
TGCGCCAGCAGCTTGAGTTCAGATACGCAGTATTTT
CASSLSSDTQYF
>TRBJ2-1|TRBV19|NA|NA
TGTGCCAGTAGTATTGTAGAGTTAGGCTACAATGAGCAGTTCTTC
CASSIVELGYNEQFF
>TRBJ2-7|TRBV5-1|TRBD1|many
TGCGCCAGCAGACAGGGGGGCGCCTACGAGCAGTACTTC
CASRQGGAYEQYF
>TRBJ2-3|TRBV29-1|NA|many
TGCAGCGTTGTATTTGGGGGAGCAGATACGCAGTATTTT
CSVVFGGADTQYF
>TRBJ2-5|TRBV6-5|NA|many
TGTGCCAGCAGTTACTCGCCCCAGTACTTC
CASSYSPQYF
>TRBJ2-5|TRBV24-1|TRBD1|many
TGTGCCACCAGTCGCCTACAGGGGAGTAAAGAGACCCAGTACTTC
CATSRLQGSKETQYF
>TRBJ1-1|TRBV10-1|TRBD1|few
TGCGCCAGCAGTGAGTCAGGGGGCTACGAAGCTTTCTTT
CASSESGGYEAFF
>TRBJ2-7|TRBV5-1|NA|NA
TGCGCCAGCAGCTCGGGACTCTCTTCTGAGGAGCAGTACTTC
CASSSGLSSEEQYF
>TRBJ2-2|TRBV5-5|TRBD2|NA
TGTGCCAGCAGCCCTAGGACTAGTATTGTGTCCACCGGGGAGCCGTTTTTT
CASSPRTSIVSTGEPFF
>TRBJ2-7|TRBV12-3/TRBV12-4|TRBD2|many
TGTGCCAGCAGTTTATCTAGCGGGGCCTACGAGCAGTACTTC
CASSLSSGAYEQYF
>TRBJ1-4|TRBV30|TRBD1|many
TGTGCCTGGAGTCTCCCGGACCGGACAGGTCTTAATGAAAAACTGTTTTTT
CAWSLPDRTGLNEKLFF
>TRBJ2-7|TRBV6-1|NA|many
TGTGCCAGCAGCCCCGGGGGGCTCTACGAGCAGTACTTC
CASSPGGLYEQYF
>TRBJ2-1|TRBV20-1|NA|many
TGCAGTGCTAGAGCTAGCGTTTACAATGAGCAGTTCTTC
CSARASVYNEQFF
>TRBJ2-3|TRBV10-2|TRBD1|many
TGCGCCAGCGGCGGCGGGACAGGGTCAGATACGCAGTATTTT
CASGGGTGSDTQYF
>TRBJ1-1|TRBV5-1|NA|once
TGCGCCAGCAGTCTCAACGAGGGAGAGACTGAAGCTTTCTTT
CASSLNEGETEAFF
>TRBJ2-2|TRBV29-1|NA|many
TGCAGCGTTGAAGGACCCCAGAGGGGAGGCGGGGAGCTGTTTTTT
CSVEGPQRGGGELFF
>TRBJ2-7|TRBV6-1|NA|many
TGTGCCAGCAGTGAAGCAGGTGGGGGGTCCCCCTACGAGCAGTACTTC
CASSEAGGGSPYEQYF
>TRBJ1-2|TRBV27|NA|many
TGTGCCAGCAAGGGCAGGGTGGATGGCTACACCTTC
CASKGRVDGYTF
>TRBJ1-1|TRBV12-3/TRBV12-4|NA|many
TGTGCCAGCAGTTTACTAGGAGGGGGCACTGAAGCTTTCTTT
CASSLLGGGTEAFF
>TRBJ2-2|TRBV28|NA|many
TGTGCCAGCAGTGACGACGGGAGTCGGACCGGGGAGCTGTTTTTT
CASSDDGSRTGELFF
>TRBJ2-7|TRBV5-1|NA|many
TGCGCCAGCAGCTTGGCAGGGGACTCCTACGAGCAGTACTTC
CASSLAGDSYEQYF
>TRBJ2-3|TRBV5-1|TRBD1|many
TGCGCCAGCAGCTGGCCGGGACAGGGGGATACGCAGTATTTT
CASSWPGQGDTQYF
>TRBJ1-1|TRBV20-1|NA|many
TGCAGTGCCGGGTACAGCCTGAACACTGAAGCTTTCTTT
CSAGYSLNTEAFF
>TRBJ2-7|TRBV28|NA|many
TGTGCCAGCAGTCCCACTGGACGGTCTAGCTCCTACGAGCAGTACTTC
CASSPTGRSSSYEQYF
>TRBJ2-1|TRBV5-1|NA|many
TGCGCCAGCAGTCTTCTGAGCCTCGGCAATGAGCAGTTCTTC
CASSLLSLGNEQFF
>TRBJ2-3|TRBV6-1|NA|many
TGTGCCAGCAGGCTCTACGGCACAGATACGCAGTATTTT
CASRLYGTDTQYF
>TRBJ1-5|TRBV19|NA|NA
TGTGCCAGTAGTCCCGGGGGGTCAAATCAGCCCCAGCATTTT
CASSPGGSNQPQHF
>TRBJ2-1|TRBV3-1|NA|many
TGTGCCAGCAGCCAAGCCCCTCCCAAGGCTAATGAGCAGTTCTTC
CASSQAPPKANEQFF
>TRBJ1-2|TRBV29-1|NA|few
TGCAGCGTTGATGGCCAAGCTAACTATGGCTACACCTTC
CSVDGQANYGYTF
>TRBJ2-1|TRBV10-1|NA|many
TGCGCCAGCAGTCCGAGGGGTACTGAGCAGTTCTTC
CASSPRGTEQFF
>TRBJ2-7|TRBV9|TRBD1|many
TGTGCCAGCAGCGCGACAGGGTTTTTCTACGAGCAGTACTTC
CASSATGFFYEQYF